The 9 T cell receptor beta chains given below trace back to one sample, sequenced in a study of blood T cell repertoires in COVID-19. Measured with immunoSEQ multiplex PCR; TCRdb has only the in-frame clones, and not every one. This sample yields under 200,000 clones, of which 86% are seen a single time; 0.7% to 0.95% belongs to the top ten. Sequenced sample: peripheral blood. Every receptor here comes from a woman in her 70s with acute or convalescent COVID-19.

Here the CDR3 DNA reads TGTGCCAGCACGAAGGGGATGAACACTGAAGCTTTCTTT. Its protein is CASTKGMNTEAFF. The J gene is TRBJ1-1, the V gene TRBV6-6; D perhaps matches TRBD1 (5 bases). The CDR3 length is 13 residues. V dropped 7 bases and J dropped 0 bases, with 9 bases sitting between them. Looked up from germline, CDR1 is MNHNY and CDR2 is SVGAGI (reference sequence).

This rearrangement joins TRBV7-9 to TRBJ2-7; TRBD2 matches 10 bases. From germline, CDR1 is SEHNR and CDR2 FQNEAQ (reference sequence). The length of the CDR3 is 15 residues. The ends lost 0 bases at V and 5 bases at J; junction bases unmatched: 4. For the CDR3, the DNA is TGTGCCAGCAGCTTAGCTTGGACTAGCGGAGACGAGCAGTACTTC. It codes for CASSLAWTSGDEQYF.

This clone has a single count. CDR3: CAGLGGGTEAFF. CDR3 nucleotides: TGTGCCGGATTAGGGGGCGGCACTGAAGCTTTCTTT. The chain couples TRBV11-2 to TRBJ1-1, with 7 bases matching TRBD1. Germline assignment: CDR1 SGHAT and CDR2 FQNNGV. The ends lost 11 bases at V and 4 bases at J; junction bases unmatched: 7. The CDR3 contains 12 residues.

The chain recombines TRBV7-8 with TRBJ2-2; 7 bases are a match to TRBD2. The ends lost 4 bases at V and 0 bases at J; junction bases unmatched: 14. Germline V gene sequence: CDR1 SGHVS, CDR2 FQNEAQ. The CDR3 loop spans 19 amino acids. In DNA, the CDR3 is TGTGCCAGCAGCTCCTGGGCAAGCGGACTAGTCACGAACACCGGGGAGCTGTTTTTT. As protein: CASSSWASGLVTNTGELFF.

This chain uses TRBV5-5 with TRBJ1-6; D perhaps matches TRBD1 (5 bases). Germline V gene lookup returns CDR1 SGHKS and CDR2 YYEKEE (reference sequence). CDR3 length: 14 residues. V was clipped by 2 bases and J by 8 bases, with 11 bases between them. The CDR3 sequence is CASSFQGADSPLHF. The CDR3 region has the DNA TGTGCCAGCAGCTTTCAAGGGGCGGATTCACCCCTCCACTTT.

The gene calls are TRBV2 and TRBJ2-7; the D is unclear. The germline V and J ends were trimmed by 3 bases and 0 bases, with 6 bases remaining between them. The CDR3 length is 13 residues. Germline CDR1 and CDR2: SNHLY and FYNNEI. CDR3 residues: CASSDGVSYEQYF. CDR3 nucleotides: TGTGCCAGCAGTGACGGAGTCTCCTACGAGCAGTACTTC.

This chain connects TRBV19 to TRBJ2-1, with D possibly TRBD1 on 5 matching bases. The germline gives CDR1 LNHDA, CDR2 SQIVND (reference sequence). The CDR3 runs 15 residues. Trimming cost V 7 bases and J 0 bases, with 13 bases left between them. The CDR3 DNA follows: TGTGCCAGTAAGGTACTAACAGGCTCCTACAATGAGCAGTTCTTC. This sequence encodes CASKVLTGSYNEQFF.

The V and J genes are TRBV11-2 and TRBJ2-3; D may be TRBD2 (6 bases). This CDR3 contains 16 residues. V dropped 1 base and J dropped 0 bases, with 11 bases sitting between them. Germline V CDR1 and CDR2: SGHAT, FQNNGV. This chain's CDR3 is CASSLGASGSTDTQYF. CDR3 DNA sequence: TGTGCCAGCAGCTTAGGTGCCAGCGGGAGCACAGATACGCAGTATTTT.

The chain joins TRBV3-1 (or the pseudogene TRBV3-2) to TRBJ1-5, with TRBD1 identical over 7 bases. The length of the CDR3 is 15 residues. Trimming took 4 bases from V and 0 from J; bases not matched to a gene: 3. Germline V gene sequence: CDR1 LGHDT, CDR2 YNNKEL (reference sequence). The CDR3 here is CASSRGTVSNQPQHF. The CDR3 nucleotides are TGTGCCAGCAGCCGTGGGACAGTTAGCAATCAGCCCCAGCATTTT.